Included here is one T cell receptor (beta chain) sequence, with context. Running of the assay took place at deep level. As originally analysed: As immunoSEQ supplied junction-only sequences (without quality scores), filtering differed. The method was immunoSEQ multiplex PCR; TCRdb's version includes in-frame clones alone and lacks a portion of them. The V and J calls and clone size come from that table; D and trimming were worked out from the DNA. Seen here are about 2.4 million clones, approximately 94% observed once, and the top ten hold roughly 0.39%. The germline V gene encodes CDR1 MDHEN and CDR2 SYDVKM. V was shortened by 5 bases and J by 5 bases, with 16 bases between the two germline ends. CDR3 length: 14 residues. These data come from a study of shared clonotypes between healthy human individuals. In the study overall: Three CD4 naive, three CD4 memory, two CD8 naive and one CD8 memory plate were used per donor.

The rearrangement links TRBV28 to TRBJ2-7; D is possibly TRBD1 or TRBD2 (6 bases each). The sequence was obtained from a man younger than 30 in good health. Some clones in this sample may be carry-over from other donors' samples. Sequencing was carried out using naive CD4+ T cells from PBMCs. Subset indicated: CD45RA+ positively selected. Here the CDR3 reads CASSQKAGEDEQYF. For the CDR3, the DNA is TGTGCCAGCAGTCAAAAAGCAGGGGAGGACGAGCAGTACTTC.